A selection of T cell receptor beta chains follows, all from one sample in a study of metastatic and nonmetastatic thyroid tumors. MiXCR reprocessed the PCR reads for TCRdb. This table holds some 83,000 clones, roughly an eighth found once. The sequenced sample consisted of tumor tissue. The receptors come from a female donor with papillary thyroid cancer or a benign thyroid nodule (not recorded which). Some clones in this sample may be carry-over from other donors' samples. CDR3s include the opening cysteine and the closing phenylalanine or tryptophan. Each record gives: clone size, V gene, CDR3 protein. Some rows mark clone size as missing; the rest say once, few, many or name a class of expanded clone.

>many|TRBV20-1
CSADSGRDYNEQFF
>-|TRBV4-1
CASSQALDRGTETQYF
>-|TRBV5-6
CASSFRRLMNTEAFF
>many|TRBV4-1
CASSQEPGYEQYF
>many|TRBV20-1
CSARDFYSSYEQYF
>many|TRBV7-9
CASSLDTENTEAFF
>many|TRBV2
CASVGERSSYNEQFF
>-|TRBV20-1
CSAIDPEGGSQETQYF
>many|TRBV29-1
CSVEGRGQGMGGYTF
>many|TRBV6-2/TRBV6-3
CASSYSQRTHDEQFF
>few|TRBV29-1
CSARIMWDEAEKLFF
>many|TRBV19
CASSMGNRGVGNTEAFF
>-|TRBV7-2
CASRSQGWVNKPQHF
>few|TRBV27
CASIFAPFAGGPNEQFF
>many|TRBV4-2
CASSQGGGGNEQFF
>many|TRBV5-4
CASSHTGITEAFF
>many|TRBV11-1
CASRKAGDTRSSGNTIYF
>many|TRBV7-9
CASSPVGGGTEAFF
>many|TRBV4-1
CASSQVVLAPRGTQYF
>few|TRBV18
CASSPPVTDTQYF
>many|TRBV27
CASSPEGETQYF
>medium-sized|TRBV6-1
CASSEPSGSSYNEQFF
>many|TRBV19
CASSSDSGRPSYNEQFF
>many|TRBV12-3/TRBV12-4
CASGLGQGTTNEKLFF
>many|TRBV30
CAWSVLGTRGNSPLHF
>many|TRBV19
CASRSQENSYEQYF
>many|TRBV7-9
CASSATIRGEQYF
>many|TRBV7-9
CASSLKTGGLETQYF
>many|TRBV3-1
CASIRGSFPKFVKLFF
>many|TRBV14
CASSLPGPSMNTEAFF
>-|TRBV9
CASSHHVTGGTEDFF
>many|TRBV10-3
CAISGDGTSVTSTLYNEQFF
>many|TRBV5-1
CASSRTSGSSSSYEQYF
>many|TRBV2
CASRAGQVSGANVLTF
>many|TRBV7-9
CASSLAPGNTEAFF
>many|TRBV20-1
CSARSGISYNEQFF
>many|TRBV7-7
CASSLADRGGEQFF
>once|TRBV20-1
CSARVGGETQYF
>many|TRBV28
CASSLTNEKLFF
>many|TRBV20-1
CSASWTGGSYEQYF
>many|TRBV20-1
CSARVGDYHTEAFF